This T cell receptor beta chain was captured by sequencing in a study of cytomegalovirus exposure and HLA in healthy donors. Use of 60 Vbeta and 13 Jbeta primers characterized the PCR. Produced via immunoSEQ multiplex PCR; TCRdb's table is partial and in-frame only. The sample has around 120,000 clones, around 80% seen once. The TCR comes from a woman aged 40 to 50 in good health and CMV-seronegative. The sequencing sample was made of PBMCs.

As DNA, the CDR3 is TGTGCCTGGAGAATAGCTGGGGGCGGAGAGACCCAGTACTTC. This codes for CAWRIAGGGETQYF. The chain couples TRBV30 to TRBJ2-5; tentative D call: TRBD1 (6 bases). Germline V gene lookup returns CDR1 GTSNPN and CDR2 SVGIG (reference sequence). The germline V and J ends were trimmed by 3 bases and 4 bases, with 15 bases remaining between them. The CDR3 sequence is 14 residues long.